Listed here are 28 T cell receptor beta chains from one sample, sequenced in a study. The sorted Tregs were CD4+CD25+CD127-/low cells. Adaptor-ligated barcode primers were used to amplify TRBV12-4/TRBJ1-2 clonotypes. TCRdb re-called the multiplex PCR reads through MiXCR, storing one row per CDR3 protein. The listing contains about 82 distinct CDR3 sequences. Sequenced input: tumor-infiltrating Tregs sorted from the breast tumor. The receptors shown here come from a female donor with breast cancer.

In this sample, this clonotype is large. This sequence joins TRBV12-3 or TRBV12-4 and TRBJ1-2; D gene ambiguous. V was clipped by 3 bases and J by 6 bases, with 11 bases between them. This CDR3 has 13 amino acids. CDR3 sequence: CASSLFTRHGYTF. CDR3 DNA sequence: TGTGCCAGCAGTTTGTTCACGAGGCATGGCTACACCTTC.

In its sample, this clonotype ranks as large. The CDR3 region has the DNA TGTGCCAGCAGATCAGACACCTATGGCTACACCTTC. Amino acid sequence: CASRSDTYGYTF. The V call is TRBV12-3 or TRBV12-4, the J call TRBJ1-2; D is undetermined. The CDR3 is 12 residues long. The V end lost 6 bases, the J end lost 4 bases, and 9 bases lay between the germline ends.

This clonotype is large by share. The chain links TRBV12-5 to TRBJ1-2; possibly TRBD1 for D (6 bases). CDR1 and CDR2 (germline): LGHNT, FRNRAP. This CDR3 spans 14 amino acids. Trimming shortened V by 5 bases and J by 4 bases, and 14 bases separated the two germline ends. CDR3 in amino acids: CASGAGDFGYGYTF. The CDR3 DNA follows: TGTGCTAGTGGTGCAGGGGACTTTGGCTATGGCTACACCTTC.

This chain uses TRBV12-3 or TRBV12-4 with TRBJ1-2; D is unresolved. The CDR3 length is 12 residues. V was pared by 7 bases and J by 4 bases, with 10 bases between. This CDR3 reads CASTSDLYGYTF. The CDR3 DNA reads as TGTGCCAGCACCTCGGACCTCTATGGCTACACCTTC.

This clonotype is deemed large. This chain connects TRBV12-3 or TRBV12-4 to TRBJ1-2; TRBD1 agrees at 8 bases. The CDR3 runs 14 residues. V lost 5 bases to trimming and J lost 2 bases; unmatched junction nucleotides: 4. The CDR3 protein is CASSPGQGNYGYTF. In DNA, the CDR3 is TGTGCCAGCAGTCCTGGACAGGGCAACTATGGCTACACCTTC.

This clonotype is hyperexpanded in the sample. V is TRBV12-3 or TRBV12-4 and J is TRBJ1-2, with TRBD1 matching over 8 bases. Trimming took 7 bases from V and 4 from J; bases not matched to a gene: 14. The CDR3 has 16 amino acids. The CDR3 protein is CASTSTGTGPLYGYTF. CDR3 in DNA: TGTGCCAGCACCTCGACCGGGACAGGACCGCTCTATGGCTACACCTTC.

In its sample, this clonotype is hyperexpanded. The chain has TRBV12-3 or TRBV12-4 and TRBJ1-2, with 7 bases lining up with TRBD1. The CDR3 covers 15 residues. Trimming took 5 bases from V and 4 from J; bases not matched to a gene: 10. CDR3 sequence reads: CASSERQGRVYGYTF. The CDR3 DNA is TGTGCCAGCAGTGAACGACAGGGCCGGGTCTATGGCTACACCTTC.

This clonotype is hyperexpanded within its sample. The chain uses TRBV12-3 or TRBV12-4 and TRBJ1-2; the D gene is possibly TRBD1 (6 bases). The CDR3 is made up of 16 amino acids. Trimming took 6 bases from V and 2 from J, leaving 19 bases between them. The CDR3 is CASSHGTSEPNYGYTF. The CDR3 coding sequence is TGTGCCAGCAGCCACGGGACAAGTGAACCCAACTATGGCTACACCTTC.

This clonotype is deemed large. J is TRBJ1-2 and V is TRBV12-3 or TRBV12-4, with 7 positions matching TRBD1. The V and J ends lost 6 bases and 6 bases, in that order; junction bases with no gene match: 10. The CDR3 runs 14 residues. The CDR3 region is CASSPTGKSDGYTF. Here the CDR3 DNA reads TGTGCCAGCAGCCCGACAGGGAAATCAGATGGCTACACCTTC.

By share, this clonotype ranks as large. The chain has TRBV12-3 or TRBV12-4 and TRBJ1-2; 8 bases match TRBD1. The CDR3 has 14 residues. V lost 5 bases to trimming and J lost 4 bases; unmatched junction nucleotides: 6. Here the CDR3 DNA reads TGTGCCAGCAGTATCGGACAGGGCCTCTATGGCTACACCTTC. Translating it yields CASSIGQGLYGYTF.

This clonotype is labeled large. This sequence joins TRBV12-3 or TRBV12-4 and TRBJ1-2, with 9 bases matching TRBD1. J lost 5 bases, V lost 5 bases, and 6 bases had no gene match. This CDR3 has 14 amino acids. The CDR3 reads CASSPRTGAYGYTF. The CDR3 bases are TGTGCCAGCAGTCCACGGACAGGGGCTTATGGCTACACCTTC.

By share of the sample, this clonotype is large. V is TRBV12-3 or TRBV12-4 and J is TRBJ1-2, with D perhaps TRBD1 (5 bases). The CDR3 covers 13 residues. Trimming cost V 1 base and J 2 bases, with 5 bases left between them. In DNA form, the CDR3 reads TGTGCCAGCAGTTTAGGACAGAACTATGGCTACACCTTC. Its protein product is CASSLGQNYGYTF.

The rearrangement uses TRBV12-3 or TRBV12-4 and TRBJ1-2; the match to TRBD1 covers 7 bases. Trimming removed 6 bases from V and 3 bases from J; junction bases left unmatched: 7. CDR3 size: 14 residues. Here the CDR3 DNA reads TGTGCCAGCAGCACGACAGGGTCGGACTATGGCTACACCTTC. It codes for CASSTTGSDYGYTF.

In its sample, this clonotype is large. V gene TRBV12-3 or TRBV12-4 combines with J gene TRBJ1-2; possible D gene TRBD1, 5 bases. The CDR3 sequence is 15 residues long. The V gene lost 6 bases and the J gene lost 5 bases, with 19 bases spanning the gap. CDR3: CASSNAGRGSYGYTF. The CDR3, as DNA: TGTGCCAGCAGCAACGCAGGGAGAGGATCATATGGCTACACCTTC.

In its sample, this clonotype ranks as large (0.1 to 1%). J is TRBJ1-2 and V is TRBV12-3 or TRBV12-4, with D possibly matching TRBD1 (5 bases). The V gene lost 5 bases and the J gene lost 1 base, with 14 bases spanning the gap. The length of the CDR3 is 15 residues. In DNA form, the CDR3 reads TGTGCCAGCAGTCTGCGGGACGGATTTAACTATGGCTACACCTTC. This gives the protein CASSLRDGFNYGYTF.

In its sample, this clonotype ranks as large. The chain recombines TRBV12-3 or TRBV12-4 with TRBJ1-2, with TRBD1 as a possible D gene (5 bases). The V end was cut by 5 bases, the J end by 4 bases, with 11 bases between. This CDR3 has 13 residues. Here the CDR3 reads CASSNQGTYGYTF. In DNA form, the CDR3 reads TGTGCCAGCAGTAACCAGGGAACCTATGGCTACACCTTC.

In its sample, this clonotype was seen once. The chain links TRBV12-3 or TRBV12-4 to TRBJ1-2; the D is unclear. This CDR3 spans 14 amino acids. Trimming removed 1 base at V and 4 bases at J, with 10 bases between. CDR3 protein: CASSLDGVSYGYTF. The CDR3 DNA reads as TGTGCCAGCAGTTTAGACGGAGTTAGCTATGGCTACACCTTC.

In its sample, this clonotype ranks as hyperexpanded. The chain carries TRBV12-3 or TRBV12-4 and TRBJ1-2, with D uncertain. Trimming removed 2 bases at V and 8 bases at J, with 6 bases between. The CDR3 length is 11 residues. CDR3: CASSLRLGYTF. The CDR3 bases are TGTGCCAGCAGTTTAAGACTGGGCTACACCTTC.

This chain connects TRBV12-3 or TRBV12-4 to TRBJ1-2; D uncertain. This CDR3 is built from 11 residues. V was cut by 5 bases and J by 8 bases, with 9 bases left in between. CDR3 in amino acids: CASSARGGYTF. The CDR3 nucleotides are TGTGCCAGCAGTGCCCGCGGCGGCTACACCTTC.

This clonotype ranks as medium-sized (0.01 to 0.1%). This sequence joins TRBV12-3 or TRBV12-4 and TRBJ1-2, with TRBD1 matching 8 bases. This CDR3 has 14 amino acids. J lost 3 bases, V lost 5 bases, and 5 bases had no gene match. The CDR3 nucleotides read TGTGCCAGCAGTGACAGGGGAGGCGACTATGGCTACACCTTC. Amino acid sequence: CASSDRGGDYGYTF.

This clonotype showed up just a few times. The chain is built from TRBV12-3 or TRBV12-4 and TRBJ1-2, with D hard to call. V was pared by 5 bases and J by 2 bases, with 12 bases between. The CDR3 totals 14 residues. CDR3 amino acids: CASSPPRVNYGYTF. As DNA, the CDR3 is TGTGCCAGCAGTCCGCCAAGGGTGAACTATGGCTACACCTTC.

By sample fraction, this clonotype is large. This chain connects TRBV12-3 or TRBV12-4 to TRBJ1-2; D not certain. V was pared by 4 bases and J by 0 bases, with 12 bases between. This CDR3 is 15 amino acids long. The CDR3 DNA follows: TGTGCCAGCAGTTCGAGGCGGAACCCTAACTATGGCTACACCTTC. This gives the protein CASSSRRNPNYGYTF.

This clonotype counts as hyperexpanded (1% or more). The rearrangement uses TRBV12-3 or TRBV12-4 and TRBJ1-2; D is ambiguous. V lost 7 bases and J 1 base, leaving 13 bases between the germline ends. The CDR3 is 14 amino acids. The CDR3 is CASTRHGDNYGYTF. The CDR3 DNA reads as TGTGCCAGCACCAGGCACGGGGATAACTATGGCTACACCTTC.

In its sample, this clonotype is hyperexpanded. DNA for the CDR3: TGTGCCAGCAGTTACTCGGACAGGGTGGGCTATGGCTACACCTTC. Translation: CASSYSDRVGYGYTF. The gene calls are TRBV12-3 or TRBV12-4 and TRBJ1-2, with 8 positions matching TRBD1. V lost 4 bases and J lost 4; bases outside the gene matches: 8. The length of the CDR3 is 15 residues.

This clonotype qualifies as hyperexpanded. The genes are TRBV12-3 or TRBV12-4 and TRBJ1-2; D remains ambiguous. CDR3 size: 12 residues. The germline V and J ends were trimmed by 6 bases and 4 bases, with 9 bases remaining between them. The CDR3 region is CASRPSGYGYTF. CDR3 coding DNA: TGTGCCAGCAGACCCTCGGGCTATGGCTACACCTTC.

This clonotype rates as hyperexpanded. This chain's CDR3 is CASSHIGYSSNYGYTF. The CDR3 DNA sequence: TGTGCCAGCAGTCACATTGGCTACAGTTCTAACTATGGCTACACCTTC. The chain recombines TRBV12-3 or TRBV12-4 with TRBJ1-2; no reliable D call. This CDR3 contains 16 residues. Between the trimmed V and J ends, which lost 5 bases and 0 bases, there was a span of 16 bases.

This clonotype is categorized as hyperexpanded. The CDR3: CASSTPNSYGYTF. The CDR3 nucleotides are TGTGCCAGCAGCACTCCGAACAGCTATGGCTACACCTTC. This chain joins TRBV12-3 or TRBV12-4 and TRBJ1-2, with no clear D. Trimming removed 6 bases at V and 4 bases at J, with 12 bases between. CDR3 length: 13 residues.

By frequency in the sample, this clonotype is large (0.1 to 1%). V and J are TRBV12-3 or TRBV12-4 and TRBJ1-2; D is uncertain. With 3 bases removed from V and 8 bases from J, the gap between germline ends came to 13 bases. This CDR3 has 13 amino acids. CDR3 DNA sequence: TGTGCCAGCAGTTTGGGCCTTCTCCGAGGCTACACCTTC. Translating it yields CASSLGLLRGYTF.